This T cell receptor beta chain was identified in a study of neurological immune-mediated disorders. Libraries from sorted cells each used roughly 1 million CD4+ or CD8+ T cells. This clonotype was seen many times. The cDNA came from 5'RACE with 10-nucleotide random UMIs. TCRdb reprocessed the 5' RACE reads via MiXCR and lists one record per CDR3 protein. This table has some 15,000 distinct CDR3 sequences, less than 15% appearing once. The receptor comes from a female donor with HTLV-1-associated myelopathy (HAM/TSP). Sequencing was carried out using CD8+ T cells from blood.

The CDR3 DNA sequence: TGTGCCAGCAGTTACCCCCTCTATGGCGGGGAGCTGTTTTTT. Translated, it gives CASSYPLYGGELFF. The chain combines TRBV6-2 or TRBV6-3 with TRBJ2-2; no reliable D call. V shed 2 bases and J shed 7 bases, with 11 bases lying between them. Looked up from germline, CDR1 is MNHEY and CDR2 is SVGEGT. This CDR3 region has 14 residues.